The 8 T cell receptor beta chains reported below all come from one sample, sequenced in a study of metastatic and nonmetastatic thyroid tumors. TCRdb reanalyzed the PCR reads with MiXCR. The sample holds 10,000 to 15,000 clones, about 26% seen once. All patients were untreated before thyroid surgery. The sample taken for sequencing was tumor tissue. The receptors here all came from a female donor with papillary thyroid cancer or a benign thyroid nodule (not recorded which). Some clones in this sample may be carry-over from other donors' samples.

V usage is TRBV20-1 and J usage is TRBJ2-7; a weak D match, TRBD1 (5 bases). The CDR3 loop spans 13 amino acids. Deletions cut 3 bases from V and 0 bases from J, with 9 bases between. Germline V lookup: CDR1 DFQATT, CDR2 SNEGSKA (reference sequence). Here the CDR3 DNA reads TGCAGTGCTAGTCCAGGGTCCTCCTACGAGCAGTACTTC. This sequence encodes CSASPGSSYEQYF.

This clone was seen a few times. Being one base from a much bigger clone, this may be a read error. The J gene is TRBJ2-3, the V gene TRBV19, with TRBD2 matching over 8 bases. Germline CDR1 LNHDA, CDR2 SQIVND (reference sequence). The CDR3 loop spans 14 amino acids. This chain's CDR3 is CASSSSGSTGTQYF. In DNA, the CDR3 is TGTGCCAGTAGCTCAAGCGGGAGCACAGGTACGCAGTATTTT.

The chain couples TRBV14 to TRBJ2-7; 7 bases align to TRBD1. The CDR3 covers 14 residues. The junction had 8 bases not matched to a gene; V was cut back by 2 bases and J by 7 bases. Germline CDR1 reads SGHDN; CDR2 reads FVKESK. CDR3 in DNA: TGTGCCAGCAGCCAACTCACAGGGGTCGGTGAGCAGTACTTC. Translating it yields CASSQLTGVGEQYF. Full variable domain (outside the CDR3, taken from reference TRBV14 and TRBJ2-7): EAGVTQFPSHSVIEKGQTVTLRCDPISGHDNLYWYRRVMGKEIKFLLHFVKESKQDESGMPNNRFLAERTGGTYSTLKVQPAELEDSGVYFCASSQLTGVGEQYFGPGTRLTVT.

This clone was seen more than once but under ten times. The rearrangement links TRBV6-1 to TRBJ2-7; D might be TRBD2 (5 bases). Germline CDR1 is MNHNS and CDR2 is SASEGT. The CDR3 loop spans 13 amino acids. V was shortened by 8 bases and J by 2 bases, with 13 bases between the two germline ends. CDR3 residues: CASESAGAYEQYF. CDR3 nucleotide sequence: TGTGCCAGCGAATCCGCGGGCGCCTACGAGCAGTACTTC.

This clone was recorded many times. CDR3 in amino acids: CASSSAQGYTGELFF. CDR3 bases: TGTGCCAGCAGTTCCGCTCAGGGATATACCGGGGAGCTGTTTTTT. The chain couples TRBV28 to TRBJ2-2, with D possibly being TRBD1 (5 bases). Trimming took off 4 bases at V and 5 bases at J, with 14 bases between the two ends. The length of the CDR3 is 15 residues. Germline-derived CDR1 and CDR2 are MDHEN and SYDVKM.

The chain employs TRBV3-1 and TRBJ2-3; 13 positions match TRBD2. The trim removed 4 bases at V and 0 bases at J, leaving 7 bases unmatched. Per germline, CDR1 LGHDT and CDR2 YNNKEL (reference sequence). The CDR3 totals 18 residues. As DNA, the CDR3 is TGTGCCAGCAGCCCCGGGACTAGCGGGGAGTGGAGCACAGATACGCAGTATTTT. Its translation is CASSPGTSGEWSTDTQYF.

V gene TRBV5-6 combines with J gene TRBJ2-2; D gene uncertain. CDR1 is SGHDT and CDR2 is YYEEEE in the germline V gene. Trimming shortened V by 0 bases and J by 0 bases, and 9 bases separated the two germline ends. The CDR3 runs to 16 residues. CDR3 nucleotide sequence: TGTGCCAGCAGCTTGGTAAGACACGCGAACACCGGGGAGCTGTTTTTT. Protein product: CASSLVRHANTGELFF.

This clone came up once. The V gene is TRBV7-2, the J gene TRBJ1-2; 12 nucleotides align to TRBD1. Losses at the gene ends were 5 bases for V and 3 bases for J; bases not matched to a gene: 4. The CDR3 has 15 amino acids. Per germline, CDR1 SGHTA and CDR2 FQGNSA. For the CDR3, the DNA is TGTGCCAGCAGCCGGGACAGGGGGCGGTACTATGGCTACACCTTC. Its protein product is CASSRDRGRYYGYTF. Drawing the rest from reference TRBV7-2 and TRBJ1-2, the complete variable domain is GAGVSQSPSNKVTEKGKDVELRCDPISGHTALYWYRQSLGQGLEFLIYFQGNSAPDKSGLPSDRFSAERTGGSVSTLTIQRTQQEDSAVYLCASSRDRGRYYGYTFGSGTRLTVV.